The rows below give T cell receptor beta chains drawn from one sample of a study of technical replicates of blood from a few donors. Generated by immunoSEQ multiplex PCR, the TCRdb table keeps only in-frame clones and is missing some. The sample contains 70,000 to 80,000 clones, around 93% of which appear only once. Sequencing was performed on T cells isolated from PBMCs. The receptor set was obtained from a human donor in good health. CDR3s include the opening cysteine and the closing phenylalanine or tryptophan. D genes are given only for firm matches. The size of a clone is reported for some rows only, either as once, few or many, or as a class for expanded clones.

>TRBV9|16|TRBJ1-2|TRBD1|NA
CASSDVDREANYGYTF
TGTGCCAGCAGCGACGTCGACAGGGAGGCTAACTATGGCTACACCTTC
>TRBV5-1|14|TRBJ1-1|NA|NA
CASSREGGYTEAFF
TGCGCCAGCAGCAGGGAGGGGGGGTACACTGAAGCTTTCTTT
>TRBV20-1|9|TRBJ1-1|NA|few
CSATIGAFF
TGCAGTGCCACTATTGGAGCTTTCTTT
>TRBV6-5|15|TRBJ2-2|TRBD2|NA
CATDSGRTNTGELFF
TGTGCCACGGATAGCGGGAGGACGAACACCGGGGAGCTGTTTTTT
>TRBV15|14|TRBJ1-4|NA|NA
CATSRGQPNEKLFF
TGTGCCACCAGCAGAGGACAGCCTAATGAAAAACTGTTTTTT
>TRBV6-5|15|TRBJ2-7|TRBD2|NA
CASRILAGGPYEQYF
TGTGCCAGCAGAATACTAGCGGGAGGGCCCTACGAGCAGTACTTC
>TRBV19|14|TRBJ1-5|NA|NA
CASSMVGLWQPQHF
TGTGCCAGTAGTATGGTGGGGCTTTGGCAGCCCCAGCATTTT
>TRBV11-2|15|TRBJ1-2|TRBD1|NA
CASSLARDRNYGYTF
TGTGCCAGCAGCTTAGCCCGGGACAGGAACTATGGCTACACCTTC
>TRBV9|15|TRBJ1-3|NA|NA
CASTSTGNSGNTIYF
TGTGCCAGCACCTCAACAGGCAACTCTGGAAACACCATATATTTT
>TRBV30|15|TRBJ2-3|NA|once
CAWSGTGRSTDTQYF
TGTGCCTGGAGTGGCACAGGGCGTAGCACAGATACGCAGTATTTT
>TRBV16|16|TRBJ1-5|TRBD1|NA
CASSQSGTGNNQPQHF
TGTGCCAGCAGCCAAAGCGGGACAGGGAACAATCAGCCCCAGCATTTT
>TRBV9|12|TRBJ2-2|NA|NA
CASSAHTGELFF
TGTGCCAGCAGCGCTCACACCGGGGAGCTGTTTTTT
>TRBV29-1|13|TRBJ2-2|TRBD1|NA
CSGGTVNTGELFF
TGCAGCGGAGGGACAGTGAACACCGGGGAGCTGTTTTTT
>TRBV28|13|TRBJ2-7|NA|NA
CASSLPGVYEQYF
TGTGCCAGCAGTTTACCGGGGGTCTACGAGCAGTACTTC
>TRBV7-9|15|TRBJ2-7|TRBD1|NA
CASSFPGQGPYEQYF
TGTGCCAGCAGCTTCCCCGGACAGGGTCCGTACGAGCAGTACTTC
>TRBV6-6|14|TRBJ1-4|TRBD1|NA
CASSLTGLNAKLFF
TGTGCCAGCAGTCTGACAGGGCTTAATGCAAAACTGTTTTTT
>TRBV5-8|15|TRBJ1-5|NA|NA
CASSLGQVSNQPQHF
TGTGCCAGCAGCTTGGGACAGGTTAGCAATCAGCCCCAGCATTTT
>TRBV7-8|18|TRBJ2-3|TRBD2|NA
CASSLVPREAARTDTQYF
TGTGCCAGCAGCTTAGTACCCCGGGAGGCAGCGAGAACAGATACGCAGTATTTT
>TRBV7-2|14|TRBJ1-4|NA|NA
CASSLSGIREKLFF
TGTGCCAGCAGCTTATCAGGGATAAGGGAAAAACTGTTTTTT
>TRBV7-9|14|TRBJ1-1|NA|once
CASSFSRGASEAFF
TGTGCCAGCAGCTTTAGTAGGGGCGCGTCTGAAGCTTTCTTT
>TRBV27|13|TRBJ2-7|NA|NA
CASSVQGGYEQYF
TGTGCCAGCAGTGTTCAGGGGGGATACGAGCAGTACTTC
>TRBV18|15|TRBJ2-7|NA|NA
CASSPRGDLTYEQYF
TGTGCCAGCTCACCGAGAGGTGACTTAACCTACGAGCAGTACTTC
>TRBV28|12|TRBJ1-1|NA|NA
CASSSVNTEAFF
TGTGCCAGCAGTTCCGTGAACACTGAAGCTTTCTTT
>TRBV2|15|TRBJ2-7|TRBD1|NA
CASSISPGQGSEQYF
TGTGCCAGCAGTATATCACCGGGACAGGGAAGCGAGCAGTACTTC
>TRBV5-4|14|TRBJ2-7|NA|NA
CASSRAPTRYEQYF
TGTGCCAGCAGCCGTGCCCCGACCAGGTACGAGCAGTACTTC
>TRBV5-4|14|TRBJ2-1|TRBD2|NA
CASSYPGGINEQFF
TGTGCCAGCAGCTATCCGGGAGGGATCAATGAGCAGTTCTTC
>TRBV9|15|TRBJ2-1|TRBD2|once
CASSAGTSVYNEQFF
TGTGCCAGCAGCGCCGGGACTAGCGTATACAATGAGCAGTTCTTC
>TRBV4-1|15|TRBJ1-1|NA|NA
CASSQDRGADTEAFF
TGCGCCAGCAGCCAAGATCGGGGGGCCGACACTGAAGCTTTCTTT
>TRBV9|13|TRBJ2-3|NA|NA
CASSQTREGTQYF
TGTGCCAGCAGCCAGACTAGAGAAGGTACGCAGTATTTT
>TRBV7-3|15|TRBJ2-2|TRBD2|NA
CASSLTAGVTGELFF
TGTGCCAGCAGCTTAACAGCGGGAGTAACCGGGGAGCTGTTTTTT
>TRBV15|16|TRBJ2-1|NA|NA
CATSTLGGSSYNEQFF
TGTGCCACCAGCACCCTTGGGGGGAGCTCCTACAATGAGCAGTTCTTC
>TRBV20-1|11|TRBJ2-1|NA|NA
CSARYLSEQFF
TGCAGTGCTCGATACCTCAGTGAGCAGTTCTTC
>TRBV13|16|TRBJ2-7|TRBD2|NA
CASSLGLAGGRYEQYF
TGTGCCAGCAGCTTAGGGCTAGCGGGAGGACGGTACGAGCAGTACTTC
>TRBV27|14|TRBJ2-1|TRBD2|NA
CASYIAGEVGEQFF
TGTGCCAGCTATATAGCGGGAGAGGTCGGTGAGCAGTTCTTC
>TRBV7-2|13|TRBJ2-1|NA|NA
CASSLTVYNEQFF
TGTGCCAGCAGCTTGACAGTTTACAATGAGCAGTTCTTC
>TRBV7-3|13|TRBJ1-1|NA|NA
CASSLSPVSEAFF
TGTGCCAGCAGCTTAAGTCCGGTTTCTGAAGCTTTCTTT
>TRBV7-2|14|TRBJ2-5|NA|NA
CASSANRGGETQYF
TGTGCCAGCAGCGCAAACAGGGGAGGAGAGACCCAGTACTTC
>TRBV6-1|15|TRBJ1-2|TRBD1|NA
CASSLRDRGAYGYTF
TGTGCCAGCAGTCTCCGGGACAGGGGAGCCTATGGCTACACCTTC
>TRBV6-1|14|TRBJ1-2|NA|NA
CATRVATALDGYTF
TGTGCCACCCGGGTGGCTACTGCCCTGGATGGCTACACCTTC
>TRBV9|16|TRBJ2-2|TRBD2|NA
CASSPRLATYTGELFF
TGTGCCAGCAGCCCCCGACTAGCGACATACACCGGGGAGCTGTTTTTT
>TRBV5-1|15|TRBJ2-7|NA|NA
CASSLEPGRTYEQYF
TGCGCCAGCAGCTTGGAGCCAGGGAGGACCTACGAGCAGTACTTC
>TRBV7-3|14|TRBJ2-3|TRBD2|NA
CASSLLAGADTQYF
TGTGCCAGCAGCTTACTAGCGGGAGCAGATACGCAGTATTTT
>TRBV30|15|TRBJ1-4|NA|NA
CAWRPGGTTNEKLFF
TGTGCCTGGAGACCAGGAGGGACAACTAATGAAAAACTGTTTTTT
>TRBV6-6|15|TRBJ2-2|TRBD1|NA
CASSGTGVAAGELFF
TGTGCCAGCAGCGGGACAGGGGTAGCAGCCGGGGAGCTGTTTTTT
>TRBV7-9|12|TRBJ1-1|NA|once
CASSSMGAEAFF
TGTGCCAGCAGCTCTATGGGCGCTGAAGCTTTCTTT
>TRBV6-5|14|TRBJ2-1|NA|NA
CASSFSGSYNEQFF
TGTGCCAGCAGTTTTAGCGGCTCCTACAATGAGCAGTTCTTC
>TRBV6-6|14|TRBJ2-1|NA|NA
CASTLTRTENEQFF
TGTGCCAGCACCCTGACTAGAACCGAAAATGAGCAGTTCTTC
>TRBV7-9|14|TRBJ2-7|NA|NA
CASILTDPSGEQYF
TGTGCCAGCATCTTGACTGATCCGTCGGGCGAGCAGTACTTC